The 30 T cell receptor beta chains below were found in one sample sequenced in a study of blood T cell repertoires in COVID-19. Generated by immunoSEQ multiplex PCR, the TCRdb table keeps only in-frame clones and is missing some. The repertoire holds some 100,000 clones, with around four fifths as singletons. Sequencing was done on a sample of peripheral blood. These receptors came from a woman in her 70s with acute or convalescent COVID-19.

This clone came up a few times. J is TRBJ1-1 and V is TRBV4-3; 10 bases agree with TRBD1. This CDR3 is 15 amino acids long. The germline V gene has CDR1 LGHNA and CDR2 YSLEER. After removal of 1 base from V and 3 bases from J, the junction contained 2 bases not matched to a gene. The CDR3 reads CASSQGGTGDTEAFF. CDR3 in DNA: TGCGCCAGCAGCCAAGGCGGGACAGGGGACACTGAAGCTTTCTTT.

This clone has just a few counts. The DNA for the CDR3 is TGTGCCAGCAGTCGTCCTACCGGGGAGCTGTTTTTT. It yields the protein CASSRPTGELFF. The chain is built from TRBV5-5 and TRBJ2-2; D remains unclear. The CDR3 contains 12 residues. Trimming left V 5 bases short and J 5 bases short, with 7 bases between. CDR1 is SGHKS and CDR2 is YYEKEE in the germline V gene (reference sequence).

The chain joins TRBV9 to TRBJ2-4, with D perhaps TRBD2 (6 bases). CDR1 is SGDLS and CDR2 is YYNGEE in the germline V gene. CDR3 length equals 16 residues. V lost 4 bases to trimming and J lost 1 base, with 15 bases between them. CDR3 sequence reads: CASSPTAGLAKNIQYF. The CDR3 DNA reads TGTGCCAGCAGCCCGACGGCGGGGTTGGCCAAAAACATTCAGTACTTC.

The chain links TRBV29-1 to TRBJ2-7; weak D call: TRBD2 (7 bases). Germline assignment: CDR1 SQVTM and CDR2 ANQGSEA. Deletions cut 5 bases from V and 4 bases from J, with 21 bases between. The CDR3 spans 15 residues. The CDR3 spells CSVTHPGGREYEQYF. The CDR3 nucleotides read TGCAGCGTTACCCACCCGGGGGGCCGGGAGTACGAGCAGTACTTC.

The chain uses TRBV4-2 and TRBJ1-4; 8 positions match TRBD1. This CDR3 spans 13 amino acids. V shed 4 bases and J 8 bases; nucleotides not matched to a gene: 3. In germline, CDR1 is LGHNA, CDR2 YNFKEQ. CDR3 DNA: TGTGCCAGCAGCCCGGACAGGGAAGAAAAACTGTTTTTT. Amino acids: CASSPDREEKLFF.

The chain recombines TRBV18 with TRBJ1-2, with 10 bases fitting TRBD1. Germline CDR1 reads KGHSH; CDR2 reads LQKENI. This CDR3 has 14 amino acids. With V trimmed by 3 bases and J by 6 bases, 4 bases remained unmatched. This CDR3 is CASSPGTGEDGYTF. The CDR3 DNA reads TGTGCCAGCTCACCCGGGACAGGGGAGGATGGCTACACCTTC.

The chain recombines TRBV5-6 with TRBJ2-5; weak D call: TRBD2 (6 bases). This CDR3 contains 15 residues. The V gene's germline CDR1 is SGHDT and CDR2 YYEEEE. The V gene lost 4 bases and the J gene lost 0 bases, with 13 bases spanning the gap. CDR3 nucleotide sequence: TGTGCCAGCAGCCCATGGACTACCGACCAAGAGACCCAGTACTTC. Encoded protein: CASSPWTTDQETQYF.

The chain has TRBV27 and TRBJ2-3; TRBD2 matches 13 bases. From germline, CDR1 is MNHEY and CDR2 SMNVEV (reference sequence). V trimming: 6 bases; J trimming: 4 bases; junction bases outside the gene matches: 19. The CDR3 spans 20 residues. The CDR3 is CASRRRLAGGLSALPDTQYF. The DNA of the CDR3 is TGTGCCAGCAGACGCCGACTAGCGGGGGGATTATCGGCACTTCCAGATACGCAGTATTTT.

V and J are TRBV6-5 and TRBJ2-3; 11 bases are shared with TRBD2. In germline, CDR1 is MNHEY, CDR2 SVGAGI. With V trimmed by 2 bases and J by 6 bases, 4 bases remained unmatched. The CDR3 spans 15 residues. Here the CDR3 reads CASSYGGTSGDTQYF. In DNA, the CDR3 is TGTGCCAGCAGTTACGGCGGGACTAGCGGTGATACGCAGTATTTT.

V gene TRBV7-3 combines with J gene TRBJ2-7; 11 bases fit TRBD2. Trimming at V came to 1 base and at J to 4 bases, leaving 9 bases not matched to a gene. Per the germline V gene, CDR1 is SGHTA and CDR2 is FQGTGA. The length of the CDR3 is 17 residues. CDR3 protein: CASSLSVRGLAEYEQYV. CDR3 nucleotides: TGTGCCAGCAGCTTAAGTGTTAGGGGACTAGCGGAATACGAGCAGTACGTC.

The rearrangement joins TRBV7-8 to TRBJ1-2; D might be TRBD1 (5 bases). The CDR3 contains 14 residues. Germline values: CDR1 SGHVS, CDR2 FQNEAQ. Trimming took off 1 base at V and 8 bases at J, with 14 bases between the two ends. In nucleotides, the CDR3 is TGTGCCAGCAGCTTAGGTGTAGGGGATTCGGGCTACACCTTC. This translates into CASSLGVGDSGYTF. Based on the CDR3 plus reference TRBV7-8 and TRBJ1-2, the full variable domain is GAGVSQSPRYKVAKRGQDVALRCDPISGHVSLFWYQQALGQGPEFLTYFQNEAQLDKSGLPSDRFFAERPEGSVSTLKIQRTQQEDSAVYLCASSLGVGDSGYTFGSGTRLTVV.

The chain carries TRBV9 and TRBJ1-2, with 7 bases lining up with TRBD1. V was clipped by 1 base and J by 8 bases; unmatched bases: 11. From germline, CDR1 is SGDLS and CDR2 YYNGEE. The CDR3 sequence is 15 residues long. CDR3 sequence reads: CASSVKVDREEGYTF. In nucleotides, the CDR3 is TGTGCCAGCAGCGTAAAGGTCGACAGGGAAGAGGGCTACACCTTC.

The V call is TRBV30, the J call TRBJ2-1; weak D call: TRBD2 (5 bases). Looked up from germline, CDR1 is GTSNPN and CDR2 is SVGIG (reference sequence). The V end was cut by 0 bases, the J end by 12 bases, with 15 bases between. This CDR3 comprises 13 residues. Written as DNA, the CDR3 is TGTGCCTGGAGTGTACAGTTTTCGGCGGGGCAGTTCTTC. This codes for CAWSVQFSAGQFF.

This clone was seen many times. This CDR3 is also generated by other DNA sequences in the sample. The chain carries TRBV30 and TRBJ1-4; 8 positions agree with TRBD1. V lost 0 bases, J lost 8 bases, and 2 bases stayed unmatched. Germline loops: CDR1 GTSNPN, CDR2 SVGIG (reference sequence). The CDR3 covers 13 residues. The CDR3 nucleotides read TGTGCCTGGAGTGTACAGGGGGGCGAAAAACTGTTTTTT. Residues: CAWSVQGGEKLFF.

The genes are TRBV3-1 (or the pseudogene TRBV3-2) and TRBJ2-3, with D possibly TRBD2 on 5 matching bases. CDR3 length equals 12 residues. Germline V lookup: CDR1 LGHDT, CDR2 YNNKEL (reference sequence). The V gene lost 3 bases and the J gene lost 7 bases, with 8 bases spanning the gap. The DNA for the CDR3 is TGTGCCAGCAGCCAGCGGGTCAATACGCAGTATTTT. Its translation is CASSQRVNTQYF.

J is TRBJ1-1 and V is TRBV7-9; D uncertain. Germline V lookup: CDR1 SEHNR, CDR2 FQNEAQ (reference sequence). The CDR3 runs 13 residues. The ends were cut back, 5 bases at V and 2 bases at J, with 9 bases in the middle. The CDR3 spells CASSEMTNTEAFF. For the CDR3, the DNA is TGTGCCAGCAGCGAAATGACTAACACTGAAGCTTTCTTT.

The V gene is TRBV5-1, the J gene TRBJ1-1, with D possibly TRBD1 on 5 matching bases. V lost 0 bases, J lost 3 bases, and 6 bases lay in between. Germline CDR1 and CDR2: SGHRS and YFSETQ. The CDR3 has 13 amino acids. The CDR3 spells CASSLVGDTEAFF. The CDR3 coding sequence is TGCGCCAGCAGCTTGGTAGGGGACACTGAAGCTTTCTTT.

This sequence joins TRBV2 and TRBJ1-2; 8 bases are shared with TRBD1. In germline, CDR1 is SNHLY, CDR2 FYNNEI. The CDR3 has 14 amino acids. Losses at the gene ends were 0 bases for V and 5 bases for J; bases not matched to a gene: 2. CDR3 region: CASSEAGTGYGYTF. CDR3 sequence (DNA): TGTGCCAGCAGTGAAGCGGGGACAGGTTATGGCTACACCTTC.

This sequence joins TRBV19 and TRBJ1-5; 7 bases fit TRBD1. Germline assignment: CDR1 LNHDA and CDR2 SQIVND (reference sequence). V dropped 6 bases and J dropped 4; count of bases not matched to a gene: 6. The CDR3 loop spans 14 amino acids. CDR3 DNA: TGTGCCAGTAGCCCGGGACAGTTAAATCAGCCCCAGCATTTT. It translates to CASSPGQLNQPQHF. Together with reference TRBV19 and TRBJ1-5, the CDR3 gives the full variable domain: DGGITQSPKYLFRKEGQNVTLSCEQNLNHDAMYWYRQDPGQGLRLIYYSQIVNDFQKGDIAEGYSVSREKKESFPLTVTSAQKNPTAFYLCASSPGQLNQPQHFGDGTRLSIL.

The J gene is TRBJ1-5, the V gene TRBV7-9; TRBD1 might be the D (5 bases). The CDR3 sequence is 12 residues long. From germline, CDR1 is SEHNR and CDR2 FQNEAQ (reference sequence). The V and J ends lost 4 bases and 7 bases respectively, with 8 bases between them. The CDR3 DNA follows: TGTGCCAGCAGCTCCGGGGGGCAGCCCCAGCATTTT. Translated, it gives CASSSGGQPQHF.

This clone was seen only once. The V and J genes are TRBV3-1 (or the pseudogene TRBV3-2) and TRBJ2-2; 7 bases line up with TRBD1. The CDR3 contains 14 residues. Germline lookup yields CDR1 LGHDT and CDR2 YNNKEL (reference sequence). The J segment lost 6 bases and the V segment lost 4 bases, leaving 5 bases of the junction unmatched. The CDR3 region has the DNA TGTGCCAGCAGCCTCGCGCAGGGGGCCGGGGAGCTGTTTTTT. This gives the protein CASSLAQGAGELFF.

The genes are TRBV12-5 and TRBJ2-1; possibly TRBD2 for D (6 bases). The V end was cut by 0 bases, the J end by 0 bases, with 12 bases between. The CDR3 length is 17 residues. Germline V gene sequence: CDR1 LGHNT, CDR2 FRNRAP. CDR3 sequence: CASGLVLAPSSYNEQFF. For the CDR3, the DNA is TGTGCTAGTGGTTTGGTACTAGCCCCGAGCTCCTACAATGAGCAGTTCTTC.

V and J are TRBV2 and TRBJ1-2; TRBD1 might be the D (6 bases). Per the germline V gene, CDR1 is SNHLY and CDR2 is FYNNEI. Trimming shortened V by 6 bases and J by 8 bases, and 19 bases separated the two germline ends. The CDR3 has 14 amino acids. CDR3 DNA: TGTGCCAGCAGGCTCCAGCGGACAGAGGGAGGCTACACCTTC. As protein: CASRLQRTEGGYTF.

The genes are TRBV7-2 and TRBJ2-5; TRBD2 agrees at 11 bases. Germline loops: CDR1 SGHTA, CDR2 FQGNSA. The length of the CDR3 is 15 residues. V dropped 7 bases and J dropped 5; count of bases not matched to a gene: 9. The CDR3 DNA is TGTGCCAGCAAAGTGAACCCTAGCGGGGGGGAGACCCAGTACTTC. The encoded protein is CASKVNPSGGETQYF.

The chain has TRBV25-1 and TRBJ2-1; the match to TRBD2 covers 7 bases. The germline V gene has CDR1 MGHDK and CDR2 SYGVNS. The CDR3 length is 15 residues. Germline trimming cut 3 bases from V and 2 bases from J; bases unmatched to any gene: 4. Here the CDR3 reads CASSEGGQAYNEQFF. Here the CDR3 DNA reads TGTGCCAGCAGTGAGGGAGGGCAAGCCTACAATGAGCAGTTCTTC.

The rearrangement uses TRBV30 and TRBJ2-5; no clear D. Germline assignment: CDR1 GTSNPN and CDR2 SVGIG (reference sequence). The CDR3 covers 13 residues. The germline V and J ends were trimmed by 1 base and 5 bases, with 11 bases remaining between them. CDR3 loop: CAWSARLAETQYF. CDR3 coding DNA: TGTGCCTGGAGTGCCCGCCTGGCCGAGACCCAGTACTTC.

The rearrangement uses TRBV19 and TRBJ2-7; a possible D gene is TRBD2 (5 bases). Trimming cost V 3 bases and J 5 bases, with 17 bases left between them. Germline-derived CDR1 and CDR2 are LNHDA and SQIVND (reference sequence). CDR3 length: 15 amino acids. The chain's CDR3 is CASSIDPSSINEQYV. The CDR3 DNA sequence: TGTGCCAGTAGTATCGATCCTAGCAGCATAAACGAGCAGTACGTC.

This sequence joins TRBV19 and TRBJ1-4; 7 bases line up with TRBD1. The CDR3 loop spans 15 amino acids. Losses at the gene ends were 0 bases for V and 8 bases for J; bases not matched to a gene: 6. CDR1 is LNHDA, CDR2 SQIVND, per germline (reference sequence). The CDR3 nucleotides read TGTGCCAGTAGTATAGACCGCGGACAGGCGGAAAAACTGTTTTTT. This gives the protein CASSIDRGQAEKLFF.

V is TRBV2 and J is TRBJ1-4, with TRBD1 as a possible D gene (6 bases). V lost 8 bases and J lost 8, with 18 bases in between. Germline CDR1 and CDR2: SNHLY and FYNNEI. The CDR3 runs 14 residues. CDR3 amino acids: CASSIESGVEKLFF. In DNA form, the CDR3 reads TGTGCCAGCTCGATCGAGTCAGGGGTGGAAAAACTGTTTTTT.

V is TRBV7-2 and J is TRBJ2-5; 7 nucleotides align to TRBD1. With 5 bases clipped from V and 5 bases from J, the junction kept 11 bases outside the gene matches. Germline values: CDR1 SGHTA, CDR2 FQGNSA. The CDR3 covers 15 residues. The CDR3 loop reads CASSLRQGRGETQYF. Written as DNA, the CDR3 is TGTGCCAGCAGCCTACGACAGGGAAGGGGTGAGACCCAGTACTTC. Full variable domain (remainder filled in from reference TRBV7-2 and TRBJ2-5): GAGVSQSPSNKVTEKGKDVELRCDPISGHTALYWYRQSLGQGLEFLIYFQGNSAPDKSGLPSDRFSAERTGGSVSTLTIQRTQQEDSAVYLCASSLRQGRGETQYFGPGTRLLVL.